These 9 T cell receptor beta chains originate from one sample sequenced in a study of T cells expressing NK-cell markers. TCRdb reprocessed the 5' RACE reads; each CDR3 protein has one entry and no DNA is given. This table holds about 180,000 distinct CDR3 sequences. Sequencing was performed on blood T cells: a sorted CD56 or NKG2C T cell subset, CD4+ or CD8+ T cells, or bulk PBMC T cells (not recorded which). The receptor set was obtained from a man aged 18-75 years in good health.

The rearrangement links TRBV7-6 to TRBJ1-1. The CDR3 is 15 residues long. CDR1 and CDR2 (germline): SGHVS, FNYEAQ. The chain's CDR3 is CASSLVGGVGDEAFF. The full variable domain, its missing parts supplied by reference TRBV7-6 and TRBJ1-1, is GAGVSQSPRYKVTKRGQDVALRCDPISGHVSLYWYRQALGQGPEFLTYFNYEAQQDKSGLPNDRFSAERPEGSISTLTIQRTEQRDSAMYRCASSLVGGVGDEAFFGQGTRLTVV.

CDR3 region: CASRVSPSSGNTIYF. This chain uses TRBV3-1 with TRBJ1-3. Germline CDR1 is LGHDT and CDR2 is YNNKEL (reference sequence). The CDR3 totals 15 residues.

This chain connects TRBV6-1 to TRBJ1-1; absent DNA, TCRdb's TRBD1 call cannot be checked. The germline V gene encodes CDR1 MNHNS and CDR2 SASEGT. This CDR3 has 14 residues. The CDR3 region is CASRDRGTNTEAFF.

The chain uses TRBV5-1 and TRBJ2-1; without DNA, the TCRdb call of TRBD2 cannot be checked. Germline V lookup: CDR1 SGHRS, CDR2 YFSETQ. The CDR3 is made up of 16 amino acids. This CDR3 is CASSLARGGEASEQFF.

The CDR3 here is CSVEAGVGRGAFF. The chain carries TRBV29-1 and TRBJ1-1; TCRdb's D call, TRBD1, is unchecked because there is no DNA. Looked up from germline, CDR1 is SQVTM and CDR2 is ANQGSEA. This CDR3 has 13 residues.

V and J are TRBV9 and TRBJ1-1; the TCRdb call, TRBD1, lacks DNA for checking. The CDR3 is 13 amino acids. Germline CDR1 and CDR2: SGDLS and YYNGEE. The CDR3: CASSSLTGAEAFF.

The V gene is TRBV29-1, the J gene TRBJ2-1; no DNA is available, so the TRBD2 call from TCRdb remains unchecked. This CDR3 contains 17 residues. In germline, CDR1 is SQVTM, CDR2 ANQGSEA. This CDR3 reads CSVEARATRGGLNEQFF.

The chain couples TRBV7-9 to TRBJ2-2; TCRdb designates TRBD1, a call that cannot be tested without DNA. This CDR3 has 13 amino acids. Germline V gene sequence: CDR1 SEHNR, CDR2 FQNEAQ (reference sequence). CDR3 region: CASSRQGYMELFF.

The chain recombines TRBV12-3 or TRBV12-4 with TRBJ1-2; the D gene TCRdb calls, TRBD1, cannot be checked with no DNA. This CDR3 comprises 14 residues. The CDR3: CASSQGGFPGGYTF.